This TCR beta chain derives from a study of T-cell memory formation after mild COVID-19. This clonotype was counted many times. TCRdb redid the calling of the 5' RACE reads with MiXCR, one entry per CDR3 protein. Of about 400,000 distinct CDR3 sequences detected, about 17% appear once; the ten largest clones hold 20% to 25%. From germline, CDR1 is SGDLS and CDR2 YYNGEE. Trimming removed 0 bases at V and 4 bases at J, with 5 bases between. CDR3 length: 13 residues. The sequenced sample consisted of PBMCs or a T cell subset sorted from them (not recorded which). The chain links TRBV9 to TRBJ1-5; no clear D. The sequence was obtained from a man younger than 30 who had mild COVID-19 (a few samples of this study predate the infection). Cell type and time point are not known. CDR3 amino acids: CASSVGLNQPQHF. The CDR3 nucleotides are TGTGCCAGCAGCGTAGGGTTGAATCAGCCCCAGCATTTT.